The rows below give T cell receptor beta chains drawn from one sample of a study of T cells in Graves' hyperthyroidism and ophthalmopathy. TCRdb processed the multiplex PCR reads anew with MiXCR; each CDR3 protein has one entry. In the table there are 400,000 to 550,000 distinct CDR3 sequences, roughly 14% of which are singletons. Sequencing was performed on blood. All receptors come from a woman aged 18 to 35 with Graves' hyperthyroidism. Each CDR3 is given with its conserved first and last residue. D genes are given only for firm matches. Clone size appears in some rows only: once, few, many, or a class for an expanded clone.

v_call: TRBV20-1; d_call: TRBD2; j_call: TRBJ2-2; clone_size: many; cdr3_aa: CSARPLAGGPGELFF; cdr3_nt: TGCAGTGCTAGGCCCCTAGCGGGAGGCCCCGGGGAGCTGTTTTTT
v_call: TRBV5-1; d_call: -; j_call: TRBJ1-1; clone_size: -; cdr3_aa: CASSRWTDSNTEAFF; cdr3_nt: TGCGCCAGCAGCCGATGGACAGACTCGAACACTGAAGCTTTCTTT
v_call: TRBV29-1; d_call: -; j_call: TRBJ1-1; clone_size: many; cdr3_aa: CSDAEGRGGTEAFF; cdr3_nt: TGCAGCGATGCTGAGGGCAGGGGTGGGACTGAAGCTTTCTTT
v_call: TRBV5-6; d_call: -; j_call: TRBJ2-5; clone_size: many; cdr3_aa: CASSLDPGRETQYF; cdr3_nt: TGTGCCAGCAGCTTGGATCCGGGTCGAGAGACCCAGTACTTC
v_call: TRBV5-5; d_call: TRBD2; j_call: TRBJ2-1; clone_size: few; cdr3_aa: CASSWQTSGSTNEQFF; cdr3_nt: TGTGCCAGCAGCTGGCAAACTAGCGGGAGTACGAATGAGCAGTTCTTC
v_call: TRBV10-2; d_call: TRBD1; j_call: TRBJ2-2; clone_size: few; cdr3_aa: CASMGFRGQGADANTGELFF; cdr3_nt: TGCGCCAGCATGGGGTTTCGGGGACAGGGGGCTGATGCGAACACCGGGGAGCTGTTTTTT
v_call: TRBV2; d_call: TRBD1; j_call: TRBJ2-2; clone_size: many; cdr3_aa: CASLRDRNTGELFF; cdr3_nt: TGTGCCAGCCTAAGGGACAGGAACACCGGGGAGCTGTTTTTT
v_call: TRBV5-5; d_call: TRBD1; j_call: TRBJ1-6; clone_size: many; cdr3_aa: CASSIRTGGGNSPLHF; cdr3_nt: TGTGCCAGCAGCATCCGGACAGGGGGGGGTAATTCACCCCTCCACTTT
v_call: TRBV9; d_call: -; j_call: TRBJ2-3; clone_size: few; cdr3_aa: CASSKEASWPDTQYF; cdr3_nt: TGTGCCAGCAGCAAAGAAGCTAGCTGGCCAGATACGCAGTATTTT
v_call: TRBV7-2; d_call: -; j_call: TRBJ1-3; clone_size: few; cdr3_aa: CASSPLGGSGSTIYF; cdr3_nt: TGTGCCAGCAGCCCACTGGGGGGCTCTGGAAGCACCATATATTTT
v_call: TRBV5-6; d_call: -; j_call: TRBJ1-2; clone_size: -; cdr3_aa: CASSPLESAGYTF; cdr3_nt: TGTGCCAGCAGCCCCCTTGAGTCGGCCGGCTACACCTTC
v_call: TRBV29-1; d_call: TRBD1; j_call: TRBJ1-2; clone_size: -; cdr3_aa: CSVLGRVRDSQSYGYTF; cdr3_nt: TGCAGCGTTCTTGGTAGGGTCCGGGACAGTCAATCCTATGGCTACACCTTC
v_call: TRBV18; d_call: -; j_call: TRBJ1-1; clone_size: many; cdr3_aa: CASSPSPSKNTEAFF; cdr3_nt: TGTGCCAGCTCACCTTCCCCGTCCAAGAACACTGAAGCTTTCTTT
v_call: TRBV10-2; d_call: TRBD2; j_call: TRBJ2-2; clone_size: -; cdr3_aa: CATGTSGSVGELFF; cdr3_nt: TGCGCCACCGGGACTAGCGGGAGTGTCGGGGAGCTGTTTTTT
v_call: TRBV5-1; d_call: -; j_call: TRBJ2-5; clone_size: -; cdr3_aa: CASSLPSETQYF; cdr3_nt: TGCGCCAGCAGCTTGCCCTCGGAGACCCAGTACTTC
v_call: TRBV18; d_call: TRBD1; j_call: TRBJ1-2; clone_size: -; cdr3_aa: CASSPGTDPYGYTF; cdr3_nt: TGTGCCAGCTCACCGGGGACAGACCCTTATGGCTACACCTTC
v_call: TRBV6-2/TRBV6-3; d_call: -; j_call: TRBJ1-1; clone_size: many; cdr3_aa: CASSYSGMNTEAFF; cdr3_nt: TGTGCCAGCAGTTACTCGGGGATGAACACTGAAGCTTTCTTT
v_call: TRBV6-1; d_call: -; j_call: TRBJ1-5; clone_size: -; cdr3_aa: CASRRPRAGEYSNQPQHF; cdr3_nt: TGTGCCAGCAGGAGACCCCGGGCCGGCGAGTATAGCAATCAGCCCCAGCATTTT
v_call: TRBV15; d_call: -; j_call: TRBJ2-7; clone_size: few; cdr3_aa: CATSREGNDEQYF; cdr3_nt: TGTGCCACCAGCAGAGAAGGGAACGACGAGCAGTACTTC
v_call: TRBV20-1; d_call: TRBD2; j_call: TRBJ2-4; clone_size: many; cdr3_aa: CSAFGLAGRGNIQYF; cdr3_nt: TGCAGTGCTTTCGGACTAGCGGGACGGGGAAACATTCAGTACTTC
v_call: TRBV12-3/TRBV12-4; d_call: TRBD2; j_call: TRBJ2-3; clone_size: few; cdr3_aa: CASNPGLASDTQYF; cdr3_nt: TGTGCCAGCAACCCGGGACTAGCGTCAGATACGCAGTATTTT
v_call: TRBV29-1; d_call: -; j_call: TRBJ2-1; clone_size: few; cdr3_aa: CSVAGTTLDEQFF; cdr3_nt: TGCAGCGTTGCAGGGACCACCCTCGATGAGCAGTTCTTC
v_call: TRBV6-1; d_call: -; j_call: TRBJ1-5; clone_size: -; cdr3_aa: CASRDRSLAQPQHF; cdr3_nt: TGTGCCAGCAGAGATAGGAGCCTCGCGCAGCCCCAGCATTTT
v_call: TRBV3-1; d_call: -; j_call: TRBJ2-5; clone_size: many; cdr3_aa: CASSQETQYF; cdr3_nt: TGTGCCAGCAGCCAAGAGACCCAGTACTTC
v_call: TRBV20-1; d_call: TRBD2; j_call: TRBJ2-3; clone_size: -; cdr3_aa: CSASLVGGRLDTQYF; cdr3_nt: TGCAGTGCCTCCTTGGTGGGCGGGAGGTTAGATACGCAGTATTTT
v_call: TRBV20-1; d_call: -; j_call: TRBJ2-1; clone_size: many; cdr3_aa: CSAPLAVGPNEQFF; cdr3_nt: TGCAGTGCACCCTTAGCGGTTGGTCCCAATGAGCAGTTCTTC
v_call: TRBV6-2/TRBV6-3; d_call: TRBD2; j_call: TRBJ2-1; clone_size: many; cdr3_aa: CASSPGLVNNEQFF; cdr3_nt: TGTGCCAGCAGTCCGGGACTAGTGAACAATGAGCAGTTCTTC
v_call: TRBV19; d_call: TRBD2; j_call: TRBJ2-1; clone_size: -; cdr3_aa: CASSMAGGYEQFF; cdr3_nt: TGTGCCAGTAGTATGGCGGGAGGGTATGAGCAGTTCTTC